The following is a TCR beta chain sequence with its context. Its antigen is unidentified. The data derive from a study of shared clonotypes between healthy human individuals. Study conclusions and caveats: The study sampled only blood, and tissue repertoires likely differ. Memory subsets generally showed smaller estimated richness than naive subsets did.

V was clipped by 0 bases and J by 7 bases, with 17 bases between them. CDR3 length: 15 residues. Germline V lookup: CDR1 SGHNT, CDR2 YYREEE (reference sequence). Running of the assay took place at deep level. Genomic DNA belonging to each subset was distributed in equal measure over several immunoSEQ plates. Repertoires were generated with immunoSEQ multiplex PCR, while TCRdb's copy carries only in-frame clones and drops some. This table holds over 1.5 million clones, approximately 98% found once. The TCR comes from a man aged 25-40 years in good health. The source material was naive CD4+ T cells sorted from blood. Subset given: CD45RA+ positively selected. The chain combines TRBV5-4 with TRBJ2-7, with D perhaps TRBD2 (7 bases). The CDR3 is CASSLAGGPTGEQYF. The CDR3 DNA is TGTGCCAGCAGCTTGGCCGGGGGGCCCACGGGTGAGCAGTACTTC.